These 3 T cell receptor beta chains came from one sample sequenced in a study of blood T cell repertoires in COVID-19 (dated by TCRdb to the early 2020s). The library was generated by the immunoSEQ multiplex PCR assay. TCRdb stores this immuneACCESS table with in-frame sequences only. Part of the clones is absent; in the studies checked, under half of the shortfall reflects unresolved V genes, and no reason is known for the rest. The table for this sample lists 95,000 to 150,000 clones; about 70% of them were counted only once. The leading ten clones occupy 5.5% of the sample. The sequenced material came from peripheral blood. The receptors shown here come from a man aged 60-69 years with acute or convalescent COVID-19.

This chain uses TRBV5-8 with TRBJ1-1, with TRBD1 matching 9 bases. The CDR3 has 14 residues. The germline V gene encodes CDR1 SGHTS and CDR2 YDEGEE. J gave up 11 bases and V 4 bases, and 12 bases lay outside the gene matches. The CDR3 sequence: CASSQYAGQGNAFF. DNA for the CDR3: TGTGCCAGCAGCCAATACGCAGGACAGGGGAATGCTTTCTTT.

A few counts support this clone. The chain has TRBV4-2 and TRBJ2-1; tentative D call: TRBD1 (6 bases). Between the trimmed V and J ends, which lost 2 bases and 9 bases, there was a span of 26 bases. CDR1 is LGHNA, CDR2 YNFKEQ, per germline. This CDR3 comprises 18 residues. The chain's CDR3 is CASSQLPSWGRRQGEQFF. The DNA for the CDR3 is TGTGCCAGCAGCCAACTCCCCTCTTGGGGGCGAAGGCAGGGTGAGCAGTTCTTC.

The gene calls are TRBV4-2 and TRBJ1-2; D may be TRBD1 (6 bases). Germline loops: CDR1 LGHNA, CDR2 YNFKEQ. The CDR3 runs 16 residues. Trimming cost V 0 bases and J 6 bases, with 17 bases left between them. DNA for the CDR3: TGTGCCAGCAGCCAAGACCTCGTGAACAGGGAAAATGGCTACACCTTC. Its protein is CASSQDLVNRENGYTF.